The 30 T cell receptor beta chains below were found in one sample sequenced in a study of cytomegalovirus exposure and HLA in healthy donors. PCR amplification relied on 60 Vbeta primers (plus 13 Jbeta primers). The data were produced by immunoSEQ multiplex PCR, yet TCRdb's version contains in-frame clones alone and is incomplete. The table has 120,000 or so clones, 80% seen once. The specimen was PBMCs. These TCRs come from a young man in good health and CMV-seropositive.

This clone has just a few counts. The chain links TRBV2 to TRBJ1-2; TRBD1 aligns across 11 bases. Per the germline V gene, CDR1 is SNHLY and CDR2 is FYNNEI. J lost 7 bases, V lost 5 bases, and 12 bases had no gene match. CDR3 length equals 16 residues. The CDR3 here is CASSRTGGFFLGGYTF. The CDR3 DNA is TGTGCCAGCAGTCGGACAGGGGGCTTTTTTTTGGGTGGCTACACCTTC.

This clone was detected only a few times. The rearrangement links TRBV6-5 to TRBJ2-7; D uncertain. From germline, CDR1 is MNHEY and CDR2 SVGAGI. V was trimmed by 3 bases and J by 5 bases, leaving 11 bases between them. The CDR3 extends over 13 amino acids. The CDR3 DNA reads as TGTGCCAGCAGTTATCAGGTAGAAGACGAGCAGTACTTC. Translation: CASSYQVEDEQYF.

The V call is TRBV7-8, the J call TRBJ1-4, with 7 bases matching TRBD1. In germline, CDR1 is SGHVS, CDR2 FQNEAQ. The V and J ends lost 3 bases and 2 bases, in that order; junction bases with no gene match: 6. The CDR3 runs to 16 residues. The CDR3 sequence is CASSFYRGGTNEKLFF. The DNA of the CDR3 is TGTGCCAGCAGCTTTTACCGAGGGGGCACTAATGAAAAACTGTTTTTT.

The V call is TRBV5-1, the J call TRBJ1-6; 9 bases agree with TRBD1. CDR3 length: 20 residues. CDR1 is SGHRS, CDR2 YFSETQ, per germline. V shed 1 base, J shed 6 bases, and the junction held 17 bases outside the gene matches. The CDR3 sequence is CASSLKAGTGFPAANSPLHF. The CDR3 DNA reads as TGCGCCAGCAGCTTGAAAGCCGGGACAGGGTTTCCCGCGGCTAATTCACCCCTCCACTTT.

This sequence joins TRBV7-7 and TRBJ2-5; 9 bases map to TRBD1. V gave up 4 bases and J gave up 4 bases; unmatched junction bases: 1. CDR3 length equals 13 residues. Germline assignment: CDR1 SSHAT and CDR2 FNYEAQ (reference sequence). The CDR3 DNA sequence: TGTGCCAGCAGCTCGGACAGGGGAGAGACCCAGTACTTC. Translation: CASSSDRGETQYF. The variable domain in full, completed from reference TRBV7-7 and TRBJ2-5, reads GAGVSQSPRYKVTKRGQDVTLRCDPISSHATLYWYQQALGQGPEFLTYFNYEAQPDKSGLPSDRFSAERPEGSISTLTIQRTEQRDSAMYRCASSSDRGETQYFGPGTRLLVL.

The rearrangement joins TRBV18 to TRBJ1-1; D is possibly TRBD1 (6 bases). The CDR3 runs 14 residues. V lost 4 bases and J lost 3, with 12 bases in between. Germline lookup yields CDR1 KGHSH and CDR2 LQKENI. The CDR3 DNA sequence: TGTGCCAGCTCACTACAGGGCAGTGACACTGAAGCTTTCTTT. Its protein product is CASSLQGSDTEAFF.

The V call is TRBV6-5, the J call TRBJ1-1; D call uncertain. Deletions cut 7 bases from V and 5 bases from J, with 17 bases between. The CDR3 sequence is 14 residues long. Germline lookup yields CDR1 MNHEY and CDR2 SVGAGI. The CDR3: CASTPSQRQTEAFF. The CDR3 region has the DNA TGTGCCAGCACCCCCTCCCAGAGGCAGACTGAAGCTTTCTTT.

This clone was observed a few times. The chain carries TRBV2 and TRBJ1-5; TRBD1 might be the D (6 bases). This CDR3 is 13 amino acids long. The V end lost 3 bases, the J end lost 10 bases, and 13 bases lay between the germline ends. Germline CDR1 and CDR2: SNHLY and FYNNEI. The CDR3 region is CASSDDRFLPQHF. CDR3 sequence (DNA): TGTGCCAGCAGTGACGACAGGTTCTTACCCCAGCATTTT.

The chain employs TRBV10-2 and TRBJ2-7, with 7 bases aligning to TRBD1. Germline trimming cut 4 bases from V and 2 bases from J; bases unmatched to any gene: 5. Germline assignment: CDR1 WSHSY and CDR2 SAAADI. This CDR3 comprises 14 residues. CDR3 DNA: TGCGCCAGCAGTGCCGGGACAGCGACCTACGAGCAGTACTTC. This codes for CASSAGTATYEQYF.

The genes are TRBV4-1 and TRBJ1-2; D may be TRBD1 (6 bases). Germline values: CDR1 MGHRA, CDR2 YSYEKL. V dropped 0 bases and J dropped 8 bases, with 13 bases sitting between them. The CDR3 length is 14 residues. The DNA of the CDR3 is TGCGCCAGCAGCCAAGACAGGGGATTGGGCGGCTACACCTTC. Translated, it gives CASSQDRGLGGYTF.

The V gene is TRBV5-5, the J gene TRBJ2-7; D unresolved. The CDR3 has 15 amino acids. V was trimmed by 2 bases and J by 0 bases, leaving 12 bases between them. CDR1 SGHKS and CDR2 YYEKEE come from the germline V gene (reference sequence). The CDR3 reads CASSFESTFSYEQYF. The CDR3 coding sequence is TGTGCCAGCAGCTTTGAGTCGACTTTCTCCTACGAGCAGTACTTC.

This clone turned up a few times. The chain uses TRBV7-9 and TRBJ2-7, with TRBD1 matching over 8 bases. Germline trimming cut 4 bases from V and 1 base from J; bases unmatched to any gene: 3. The CDR3 is made up of 14 amino acids. The germline gives CDR1 SEHNR, CDR2 FQNEAQ (reference sequence). Here the CDR3 reads CASSSRDRSYEQYF. In DNA, the CDR3 is TGTGCCAGCAGCTCCCGGGACAGGTCCTACGAGCAGTACTTC.

This clone was observed a single time. This sequence joins TRBV5-1 and TRBJ2-1, with TRBD2 identical over 9 bases. The CDR3 is 17 amino acids. With V trimmed by 0 bases and J by 6 bases, 10 bases remained unmatched. The V gene's germline CDR1 is SGHRS and CDR2 YFSETQ. CDR3 DNA: TGCGCCAGCAGCTTGGGGCTTAGGGCGGGGGGGTTCAATGAGCAGTTCTTC. Its protein is CASSLGLRAGGFNEQFF.

This clone was found once. The V gene is TRBV2, the J gene TRBJ2-7; D is possibly TRBD2 (6 bases). Germline CDR1 SNHLY, CDR2 FYNNEI. This CDR3 comprises 14 residues. V dropped 5 bases and J dropped 6 bases, with 17 bases sitting between them. The CDR3 loop is CASSRTTTTGEQYF. The CDR3, as DNA: TGTGCCAGCAGTAGGACTACAACTACTGGCGAGCAGTACTTC.

This chain uses TRBV5-5 with TRBJ1-1; D possibly corresponds to TRBD1 (6 bases). From germline, CDR1 is SGHKS and CDR2 YYEKEE (reference sequence). Trimming cost V 1 base and J 1 base, with 8 bases left between them. The CDR3 consists of 14 residues. CDR3 residues: CASSLQGRNTEAFF. The CDR3 DNA follows: TGTGCCAGCAGCTTGCAGGGGAGGAACACTGAAGCTTTCTTT.

The count of this clone is one. V usage is TRBV5-6 and J usage is TRBJ2-5; D may be TRBD1 (5 bases). Trimming cost V 1 base and J 4 bases, with 14 bases left between them. The CDR3 sequence is 15 residues long. Germline-derived CDR1 and CDR2 are SGHDT and YYEEEE. CDR3 sequence reads: CASSLRLGQGETQYF. The CDR3 DNA reads as TGTGCCAGCAGCTTGAGACTCGGGCAGGGAGAGACCCAGTACTTC.

CDR3 in amino acids: CASSHSGHGNSPLHF. DNA of the CDR3: TGCGCCAGCAGCCACTCGGGACACGGTAATTCACCCCTCCACTTT. The V gene is TRBV4-1, the J gene TRBJ1-6, with D perhaps TRBD1 (6 bases). The CDR3 totals 15 residues. Germline V gives CDR1 MGHRA, CDR2 YSYEKL. Trimming removed 3 bases from V and 6 bases from J, with 12 bases in between.

The V and J genes are TRBV1 and TRBJ2-6; the table's D gene call, TRBD2, was not cross checked with the DNA. TRBV1 is deemed a pseudogene. This CDR3 region has 20 residues. This CDR3 reads CTSSQEIPAGATGGANVLTF. The CDR3 nucleotides are TGCACCAGCAGCCAAGAAATCCCAGCGGGGGCGACAGGAGGGGCCAACGTCCTGACTTTC.

CDR3 amino acids: CASSQERSQGVNTEAFF. The CDR3 DNA reads as TGCGCCAGCAGCCAAGAACGGTCCCAGGGGGTGAACACTGAAGCTTTCTTT. This chain joins TRBV4-1 and TRBJ1-1; 7 bases align to TRBD1. The CDR3 spans 17 residues. Per the germline V gene, CDR1 is MGHRA and CDR2 is YSYEKL. V dropped 0 bases and J dropped 0; count of bases not matched to a gene: 7.

This clone was seen more than once but under ten times. The gene calls are TRBV29-1 and TRBJ1-2; the match to TRBD1 covers 7 bases. V shed 4 bases, J shed 6 bases, and the junction held 17 bases outside the gene matches. From germline, CDR1 is SQVTM and CDR2 ANQGSEA. The CDR3 spans 16 residues. The CDR3 protein is CSVGSFDRAHSNGYTF. CDR3 sequence (DNA): TGCAGCGTTGGGTCGTTCGACAGGGCCCACTCCAATGGCTACACCTTC.

The chain combines TRBV18 with TRBJ1-3; TRBD1 aligns across 12 bases. Looked up from germline, CDR1 is KGHSH and CDR2 is LQKENI. The CDR3 runs 20 residues. J lost 0 bases, V lost 0 bases, and 9 bases had no gene match. The CDR3 DNA is TGTGCCAGCTCACCACCGTTGGGACAGGGGGCGACCCTCTCTGGAAACACCATATATTTT. Protein product: CASSPPLGQGATLSGNTIYF.

The chain links TRBV5-1 to TRBJ1-5, with 9 bases lining up with TRBD1. CDR3 length: 14 residues. Germline loops: CDR1 SGHRS, CDR2 YFSETQ. V trimming: 3 bases; J trimming: 5 bases; junction bases outside the gene matches: 3. Written as DNA, the CDR3 is TGCGCCAGCAGCTGGGGACAGGGTGATCAGCCCCAGCATTTT. Protein: CASSWGQGDQPQHF.

This clone was picked up one time. The rearrangement links TRBV27 to TRBJ1-2; TRBD1 agrees at 8 bases. CDR1 MNHEY and CDR2 SMNVEV come from the germline V gene (reference sequence). V lost 6 bases and J lost 2; bases outside the gene matches: 8. The CDR3 runs 15 residues. In DNA form, the CDR3 reads TGTGCCAGCAGGGCCGACAGGGGTTCAAACTATGGCTACACCTTC. As protein: CASRADRGSNYGYTF.

The V and J genes are TRBV21-1 and TRBJ1-1. TRBV21-1 is flagged as a pseudogene. The CDR3 is 14 residues long. The CDR3 sequence: CASSNRRRDPSGMF. The CDR3 DNA sequence: TGTGCCAGCAGCAATCGGAGGAGGGACCCCTCCGGGATGTTT.

This clone was counted a few times. The J gene is TRBJ1-1, the V gene TRBV10-3; 9 bases align to TRBD1. CDR3 length equals 15 residues. Germline loops: CDR1 ENHRY, CDR2 SYGVKD. V trimming: 10 bases; J trimming: 3 bases; junction bases outside the gene matches: 12. CDR3 bases: TGTGCCACTAGGGCCGGGACAGGGATTTACACTGAAGCTTTCTTT. Its translation is CATRAGTGIYTEAFF.

This sequence joins TRBV29-1 and TRBJ1-1; D not certain. Germline V gene data show CDR1 as SQVTM and CDR2 as ANQGSEA. V dropped 3 bases and J dropped 11 bases, with 13 bases sitting between them. The CDR3 loop spans 11 amino acids. CDR3 amino acids: CSVDKSLEAFF. CDR3 in DNA: TGCAGCGTTGACAAGAGTCTGGAGGCTTTCTTT.

The rearrangement joins TRBV29-1 to TRBJ2-1, with 8 bases lining up with TRBD1. The length of the CDR3 is 12 residues. The germline gives CDR1 SQVTM, CDR2 ANQGSEA. Trimming took 5 bases from V and 4 from J; bases not matched to a gene: 1. The CDR3 reads CSVRQGYNEQFF. The CDR3 region has the DNA TGCAGCGTTAGACAGGGGTACAATGAGCAGTTCTTC.

The V and J genes are TRBV9 and TRBJ1-2; no definite D call. V was trimmed by 3 bases and J by 4 bases, leaving 13 bases between them. Germline-derived CDR1 and CDR2 are SGDLS and YYNGEE. CDR3 length: 14 residues. The CDR3 spells CASSAGGTFYGYTF. The CDR3, as DNA: TGTGCCAGCAGCGCCGGCGGCACCTTCTATGGCTACACCTTC.

J is TRBJ2-1 and V is TRBV5-6, with unresolved D. The V gene's germline CDR1 is SGHDT and CDR2 YYEEEE. The CDR3 extends over 15 amino acids. Trimming shortened V by 1 base and J by 0 bases, and 8 bases separated the two germline ends. The DNA of the CDR3 is TGTGCCAGCAGCTTGTTTGAGAGCTCCTACAATGAGCAGTTCTTC. This encodes CASSLFESSYNEQFF.

The chain employs TRBV29-1 and TRBJ2-7; D is unresolved. Trimming removed 4 bases at V and 2 bases at J, with 12 bases between. The V gene's germline CDR1 is SQVTM and CDR2 ANQGSEA. The CDR3 runs 13 residues. CDR3 sequence: CSVAGMRAYEQYF. The CDR3 DNA is TGCAGCGTTGCGGGTATGCGAGCCTACGAGCAGTACTTC.